The clone carrying this TCR beta chain was seen many times. Its antigen is not known. The CDR3 length is 15 residues. Germline CDR1 is MGHDK and CDR2 is SYGVNS. J gave up 11 bases and V 4 bases, and 9 bases lay outside the gene matches. The CDR3 regions of TCR beta were amplified from RNA transcripts. Primed by the HTBI set, a first-round RT-PCR was run on the TCR CDR3. TCRdb redid the calling of the multiplex PCR reads with MiXCR, one entry per CDR3 protein. The data hold about 620,000 distinct CDR3 sequences, with about 16% observed a single time. This sample stems from a study of T cells in Graves' hyperthyroidism and ophthalmopathy. The study's findings and limits: Among thyroid clonotypes expanded above 0.001, most also appeared in blood. Ophthalmopathy and stable hyperthyroidism were separated by a 13 V-J model.

Uncontrolled infection, other autoimmune disease, pregnancy and lactation each barred patients from inclusion. Clinical symptoms, serum thyroxine, TRAb, thyroid ultrasound and orbital computed tomography informed diagnoses. This clonotype was obtained from a woman in her twenties or thirties with Graves' hyperthyroidism. The chain is built from TRBV25-1 and TRBJ2-5, with TRBD2 matching 14 bases. Material: blood. CDR3 sequence: CASSGPGLAGVLQYF. The CDR3 bases are TGTGCCAGCAGTGGACCGGGACTAGCGGGAGTCCTACAGTACTTC.